This TCR beta chain is drawn from a study of identical twins. Study conclusions and caveats: Out-of-frame beta sequences exhibited a weaker degree of excess twin sharing.

The table lists this clonotype with a few counts. Antigen unknown. Per germline, CDR1 MNHNS and CDR2 SASEGT. Trimming took 6 bases from V and 2 from J; bases not matched to a gene: 7. This CDR3 spans 14 amino acids. Using its own MiXCR run on the 5' RACE reads, TCRdb lists one record per CDR3 protein. The profile shows about 240,000 distinct CDR3 sequences, approximately 7.9% of them singletons. These sequences were also reported in another study, on yellow fever vaccine responses in identical twins.

Sequencing input: CD8+ T cells sorted from blood. The clonotype originates from a woman aged 18-30 years in good health. This sequence joins TRBV6-1 and TRBJ2-7, with TRBD1 matching over 7 bases. The CDR3 here is CASSLRDSTYEQYV. As DNA, the CDR3 is TGTGCCAGCAGCCTCCGGGACAGTACCTACGAGCAGTACGTC.